Sequencing of this T cell receptor beta chain was carried out in a study of Tregs in tolerant kidney transplant recipients. Findings of the study overall: Some patients' samples used different primers over time, so nucleotide sequences weren't comparable.

Before regulatory T cell sorting, thawed PBMCs rested overnight at 37°C in approximately 200 IU/ml IL-2. Note on this clone: The antigen is unknown.

Germline V gene sequence: CDR1 SGHNT, CDR2 YYREEE (reference sequence). V lost 4 bases to trimming and J lost 3 bases; unmatched junction nucleotides: 9. The CDR3 runs to 16 residues. Clones were sequenced by immunoSEQ multiplex PCR, and TCRdb holds only the in-frame ones, with some missing. The sample carries under 95,000 clones, less than 95% recorded once. The clonotype comes from a human donor who received a combined kidney and bone marrow transplant. The sample here was Tregs from blood, taken before the transplant. This chain links TRBV5-4 with TRBJ2-2; TRBD1 aligns across 7 bases. The CDR3 bases are TGTGCCAGCAGCAAGCCGGGACAGAGTTACACCGGGGAGCTGTTTTTT. It specifies CASSKPGQSYTGELFF.